The sequence of this T cell receptor beta chain was determined in a study of T cell changes during pregnancy in multiple sclerosis. Generated by immunoSEQ multiplex PCR, the TCRdb table keeps only in-frame clones and is missing some. This sample has about 59,000 clones; about 90% occur once, and the top ten carry 2.3%. There are 15 residues in the CDR3. V was pared by 3 bases and J by 1 base, with 6 bases of the junction left unmatched. Germline assignment: CDR1 SGHAT and CDR2 FQNNGV. The source is a female donor with multiple sclerosis, enrolled in a pregnancy study. This material consisted of peripheral blood, taken in the first trimester of pregnancy. The V and J genes are TRBV11-2 and TRBJ2-7, with 7 positions matching TRBD2. The CDR3 spells CASSLGTSASYEQYF. CDR3 nucleotides: TGTGCCAGCAGCTTGGGCACTAGCGCTTCCTACGAGCAGTACTTC.